One and the same sample provided the 12 T cell receptor beta chains below, sequenced in a study of blood T cell repertoires in COVID-19. Repertoires were generated with immunoSEQ multiplex PCR, while TCRdb's copy carries only in-frame clones and drops some. The sample comprises nearly 250,000 clones, roughly 85% of which are singletons, and 8.5% to 9.5% rests with the top ten. The specimen was PBMCs or T cells enriched from blood (not recorded which). These receptors originate from a woman between 45 and 65 years old with acute COVID-19.

The chain employs TRBV4-2 and TRBJ1-1; tentative D call: TRBD1 (5 bases). V lost 5 bases and J lost 7, with 20 bases in between. The CDR3 has 15 amino acids. Germline V CDR1 and CDR2: LGHNA, YNFKEQ. CDR3 protein: CASSWGGGDLGEAFF. The CDR3 coding sequence is TGTGCCAGCAGCTGGGGCGGCGGGGATCTCGGTGAAGCTTTCTTT.

The chain carries TRBV7-2 and TRBJ2-5, with 8 nucleotides matching TRBD1. V gave up 1 base and J gave up 4 bases; unmatched junction bases: 11. Germline-derived CDR1 and CDR2 are SGHTA and FQGNSA. The CDR3 is 17 amino acids. DNA of the CDR3: TGTGCCAGCAGCTTAGGTGCCAGTAGGACAGGGAGAGAGACCCAGTACTTC. It specifies CASSLGASRTGRETQYF.

The chain joins TRBV7-6 to TRBJ1-3, with 9 bases identical to TRBD1. With 5 bases clipped from V and 0 bases from J, the junction kept 8 bases outside the gene matches. The CDR3 spans 17 residues. Germline CDR1 and CDR2: SGHVS and FNYEAQ. The CDR3 loop reads CASSPRDRAASGNTIYF. The CDR3 DNA reads as TGTGCCAGCAGCCCCCGGGACAGGGCCGCCTCTGGAAACACCATATATTTT.

The chain combines TRBV19 with TRBJ2-2, with 8 nucleotides matching TRBD1. The germline gives CDR1 LNHDA, CDR2 SQIVND (reference sequence). The CDR3 spans 13 residues. V was pared by 9 bases and J by 7 bases, with 7 bases of the junction left unmatched. The CDR3 loop is CASSDREIGELFF. CDR3 nucleotides: TGTGCCAGCTCGGACAGGGAGATCGGGGAGCTGTTTTTT. The full variable domain, rest sourced from reference TRBV19 and TRBJ2-2, is DGGITQSPKYLFRKEGQNVTLSCEQNLNHDAMYWYRQDPGQGLRLIYYSQIVNDFQKGDIAEGYSVSREKKESFPLTVTSAQKNPTAFYLCASSDREIGELFFGEGSRLTVL.

V and J are TRBV5-1 and TRBJ1-6; no clear D gene. The V end lost 5 bases, the J end lost 6 bases, and 15 bases lay between the germline ends. Germline V CDR1 and CDR2: SGHRS, YFSETQ. The CDR3 is 15 amino acids. As DNA, the CDR3 is TGCGCCAGCAGGATGTCCCCAGGTTCTAATTCACCCCTCCACTTT. It yields the protein CASRMSPGSNSPLHF.

The J gene is TRBJ2-7, the V gene TRBV4-3, with 10 bases lining up with TRBD1. V lost 1 base to trimming and J lost 5 bases; unmatched junction nucleotides: 8. CDR3 length equals 16 residues. The germline CDR1 and CDR2 sequences are LGHNA and YSLEER. Written as DNA, the CDR3 is TGCGCCAGCAGCCAAGCCAAGGACAGGGGGTTTGACGAGCAGTACTTC. Amino acids: CASSQAKDRGFDEQYF.

J is TRBJ1-2 and V is TRBV29-1; D is ambiguous. Trimming took off 2 bases at V and 5 bases at J, with 12 bases between the two ends. From germline, CDR1 is SQVTM and CDR2 ANQGSEA. The CDR3 has 13 residues. CDR3 sequence (DNA): TGCAGCGTTGAAATAGAGTCGGGATATGGCTACACCTTC. Protein sequence: CSVEIESGYGYTF.

This clone was detected only a few times. Other nucleotide sequences in the sample specify the same CDR3. V gene TRBV7-9 combines with J gene TRBJ1-5, with D unclear. V lost 3 bases and J lost 0, with 3 bases in between. CDR1 is SEHNR and CDR2 is FQNEAQ in the germline V gene (reference sequence). This CDR3 is built from 13 residues. The CDR3 sequence: CASSFNSNQPQHF. As DNA, the CDR3 is TGTGCCAGCAGCTTTAATAGCAATCAGCCCCAGCATTTT.

The chain carries TRBV18 and TRBJ1-3; D might be TRBD1 (6 bases). The CDR3 extends over 19 amino acids. Trimming pared 3 bases from V and 0 bases from J, leaving 21 bases between. From germline, CDR1 is KGHSH and CDR2 LQKENI. The CDR3 sequence is CASSPLAGDGAGSGNTIYF. The CDR3, as DNA: TGTGCCAGCTCACCTTTGGCAGGGGATGGAGCCGGCTCTGGAAACACCATATATTTT.

A note on this clone: A much larger clone differs by one base, so this may be a read error. V gene TRBV3-1 (or the pseudogene TRBV3-2) combines with J gene TRBJ1-1; D gene unclear. V lost 2 bases and J 0 bases, leaving 4 bases between the germline ends. Looked up from germline, CDR1 is LGHDT and CDR2 is YNNKEL (reference sequence). The CDR3 loop spans 13 amino acids. Here the CDR3 reads CASSQNLNTEAFF. Here the CDR3 DNA reads TGTGCCAGCAGCCAAAACTTGAACACTGAAGCTTTCTTT.

With respect to this clone: This same CDR3 is encoded by further DNA sequences in the sample. The rearrangement uses TRBV5-1 and TRBJ2-5; 8 bases fit TRBD2. This CDR3 comprises 16 residues. V shed 0 bases and J 2 bases; nucleotides not matched to a gene: 6. CDR1 and CDR2 (germline): SGHRS, YFSETQ. In DNA, the CDR3 is TGCGCCAGCAGCTTGGCCGGGACTAGTGGGCAAGAGACCCAGTACTTC. Translating it yields CASSLAGTSGQETQYF.

This chain links TRBV30 with TRBJ2-5, with D unclear. The CDR3 covers 13 residues. Germline-derived CDR1 and CDR2 are GTSNPN and SVGIG (reference sequence). Trimming removed 1 base from V and 2 bases from J, with 8 bases in between. Here the CDR3 DNA reads TGTGCCTGGAGTGGATACTTACAAGAGACCCAGTACTTC. Its protein is CAWSGYLQETQYF.